A single sample is the source of the 17 T cell receptor beta chains below, sequenced in a study of CD8+CD57+ T cells in acquired aplastic anemia. Sequencing was done on patients that had shown CD8+CD57+ cell expansion by flow cytometry. Genomic DNA acted as the template from which TCR beta VDJ combination and CDR3 sequence profiling were carried out. TCRdb used MiXCR to reprocess the reads, holding one entry per CDR3 protein. The table includes roughly 180,000 distinct CDR3 sequences, around 60% detected once. Sequencing was performed on sorted CD4+, CD8+, or CD8+CD57+ T cells (not recorded which) from PBMCs. The receptors here all came from a human donor with aplastic anemia.

This clonotype was seen only once. This chain uses TRBV7-9 with TRBJ2-7; the match to TRBD2 covers 9 bases. The CDR3 contains 14 residues. Germline V lookup: CDR1 SEHNR, CDR2 FQNEAQ (reference sequence). Unmatched junction bases numbered 10, after V lost 4 bases and J lost 9 bases. CDR3 in DNA: TGTGCCAGCAGCTCAGCTAGCGGGAAGGTTGTGCAGTACTTC. Translated: CASSSASGKVVQYF.

The V call is TRBV12-3 or TRBV12-4, the J call TRBJ2-7; D possibly corresponds to TRBD2 (5 bases). V dropped 5 bases and J dropped 2 bases, with 10 bases sitting between them. CDR3 length: 13 amino acids. The CDR3 bases are TGTGCCAGCAGTACGAGGGAAGCCTACGAGCAGTACTTC. Translation gives CASSTREAYEQYF.

The table lists this clonotype with many counts. The V gene is TRBV19, the J gene TRBJ2-1; 12 nucleotides agree with TRBD2. Germline V lookup: CDR1 LNHDA, CDR2 SQIVND (reference sequence). Losses at the gene ends were 5 bases for V and 2 bases for J; bases not matched to a gene: 4. The CDR3 runs to 16 residues. CDR3 DNA sequence: TGTGCCAGTAGTCAGACTAGCGGGGGTGCCTACAATGAGCAGTTCTTC. Protein: CASSQTSGGAYNEQFF.

This clonotype was detected a few times. This chain joins TRBV30 and TRBJ2-3; a weak D match, TRBD1 (5 bases). The CDR3 totals 15 residues. The V gene's germline CDR1 is GTSNPN and CDR2 SVGIG (reference sequence). Trimming stripped 0 bases from V and 1 base from J, with 11 bases between. The CDR3 here is CAWSVYGARTDTQYF. CDR3 bases: TGTGCCTGGAGTGTATATGGGGCCCGCACAGATACGCAGTATTTT.

V gene TRBV7-2 combines with J gene TRBJ2-5; a possible D gene is TRBD2 (6 bases). The last part of the DNA fits TRBJ2-7 better; the J call may be wrong. There are 16 residues in the CDR3. Germline CDR1 is SGHTA and CDR2 is FQGNSA. The CDR3 spells CASSLGVGRRSHEQYF. The CDR3 DNA follows: TGTGCCAGCAGCTTAGGTGTCGGGAGAAGGTCCCACGAGCAGTACTTC.

The gene calls are TRBV10-3 and TRBJ2-5; D remains unclear. There are 12 residues in the CDR3. Trimming took 4 bases from V and 4 from J, leaving 7 bases between them. CDR1 is ENHRY and CDR2 is SYGVKD in the germline V gene. The CDR3 reads CAISGSAETQYF. The CDR3 DNA sequence: TGTGCCATCAGTGGTTCAGCAGAGACCCAGTACTTC.

This clonotype came up many times. The chain links TRBV5-5 to TRBJ2-7; D could derive from TRBD1 or TRBD2 (5 bases each). The germline V and J ends were trimmed by 3 bases and 4 bases, with 14 bases remaining between them. The CDR3 covers 14 residues. The germline CDR1 and CDR2 sequences are SGHKS and YYEKEE (reference sequence). CDR3 coding DNA: TGTGCCAGCAGCTATGGGACGGGAAATTACGAGCAGTACTTC. Residues: CASSYGTGNYEQYF.

This clonotype occurred once. The chain has TRBV7-9 and TRBJ2-3; 8 nucleotides match TRBD1. J was trimmed by 1 base and V by 11 bases; bases with no gene match: 5. Looked up from germline, CDR1 is SEHNR and CDR2 is FQNEAQ (reference sequence). This CDR3 is 13 amino acids long. CDR3 sequence: CAGQGIGTDTQYF. The CDR3 nucleotides are TGTGCCGGACAGGGTATTGGCACAGATACGCAGTATTTT.

The chain recombines TRBV7-9 with TRBJ2-3; 7 bases match TRBD2. This CDR3 has 16 residues. CDR1 SEHNR and CDR2 FQNEAQ come from the germline V gene (reference sequence). V shed 4 bases, J shed 2 bases, and the junction held 9 bases outside the gene matches. The CDR3 DNA is TGTGCCAGCAGCTGGGAAGGACTAGGAGCCACAGATACGCAGTATTTT. Encoded protein: CASSWEGLGATDTQYF.

This rearrangement joins TRBV7-6 to TRBJ1-1; D gene ambiguous. Trimming stripped 5 bases from V and 0 bases from J, with 10 bases between. The CDR3 runs to 14 residues. The germline gives CDR1 SGHVS, CDR2 FNYEAQ. The CDR3 protein is CASSPLAMNTEAFF. In DNA, the CDR3 is TGTGCCAGCAGCCCCTTAGCAATGAACACTGAAGCTTTCTTT.

This clonotype turned up a few times. The V and J genes are TRBV29-1 and TRBJ2-1, with D possibly matching TRBD2 (5 bases). Deletions cut 5 bases from V and 7 bases from J, with 12 bases between. Per germline, CDR1 SQVTM and CDR2 ANQGSEA. The CDR3 is 12 amino acids. The CDR3 loop is CSVRTRHNEQFF. The CDR3 DNA sequence: TGCAGCGTTAGAACTAGGCATAATGAGCAGTTCTTC.

The chain employs TRBV19 and TRBJ2-7; tentative D call: TRBD2 (6 bases). Trimming took 6 bases from V and 2 from J, leaving 11 bases between them. Per germline, CDR1 LNHDA and CDR2 SQIVND (reference sequence). The CDR3 loop spans 13 amino acids. CDR3 sequence (DNA): TGTGCCAGTAGCTTTGGGAGGACCTACGAGCAGTACTTC. The encoded protein is CASSFGRTYEQYF.

This clonotype has a count of ten or more. This rearrangement joins TRBV15 to TRBJ2-2; the D is unclear. This CDR3 spans 13 amino acids. Trimming took off 0 bases at V and 7 bases at J, with 6 bases between the two ends. Germline V gene lookup returns CDR1 LNHNV and CDR2 YYDKDF (reference sequence). The CDR3 loop reads CATSRDGGGELFF. DNA for the CDR3: TGTGCCACCAGCAGAGATGGCGGCGGGGAGCTGTTTTTT.

The J gene is TRBJ1-2, the V gene TRBV12-3 or TRBV12-4; D is perhaps TRBD1 (6 bases). With 4 bases removed from V and 4 bases from J, the gap between germline ends came to 13 bases. The CDR3 is 14 residues long. In nucleotides, the CDR3 is TGTGCCAGCAGTTCCCTAACAGGGTCCTATGGCTACACCTTC. It codes for CASSSLTGSYGYTF.

This clonotype was seen a few times. This sequence joins TRBV20-1 and TRBJ1-2, with no clear D. With 0 bases removed from V and 6 bases from J, the gap between germline ends came to 11 bases. In germline, CDR1 is DFQATT, CDR2 SNEGSKA (reference sequence). The CDR3 has 13 amino acids. DNA for the CDR3: TGCAGTGCTAGAGATTTGGGGAAGGATGGCTACACCTTC. Its protein product is CSARDLGKDGYTF.

In regard to this clonotype: This may arise from a read error, as a much more abundant clone is one base away. V gene TRBV4-2 combines with J gene TRBJ1-1; a weak D match, TRBD1 (5 bases). The CDR3 loop spans 13 amino acids. From germline, CDR1 is LGHNA and CDR2 YNFKEQ. The CDR3 nucleotides are TGTACCAGCAGCCAAGATAGGGGAACTGAAGCTTTCTTT. This encodes CTSSQDRGTEAFF.

The chain carries TRBV2 and TRBJ1-1; D is undetermined. The CDR3 contains 12 residues. The germline V and J ends were trimmed by 1 base and 7 bases, with 7 bases remaining between them. CDR1 is SNHLY and CDR2 is FYNNEI in the germline V gene. The CDR3 bases are TGTGCCAGCAGTGAAGAGGCAGTTGAAGCTTTCTTT. Translating gives CASSEEAVEAFF.